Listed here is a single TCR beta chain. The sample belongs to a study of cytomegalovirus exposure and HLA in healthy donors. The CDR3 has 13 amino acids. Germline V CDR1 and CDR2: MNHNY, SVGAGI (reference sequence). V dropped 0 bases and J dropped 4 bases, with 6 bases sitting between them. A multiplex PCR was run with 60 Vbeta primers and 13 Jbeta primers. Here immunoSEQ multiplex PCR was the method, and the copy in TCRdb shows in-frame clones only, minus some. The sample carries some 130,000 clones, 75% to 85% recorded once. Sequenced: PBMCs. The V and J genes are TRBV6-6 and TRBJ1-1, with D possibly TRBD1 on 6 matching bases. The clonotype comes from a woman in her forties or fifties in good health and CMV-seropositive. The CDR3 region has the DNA TGTGCCAGCAGTTACTCCAGGGGCACTGAAGCTTTCTTT. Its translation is CASSYSRGTEAFF.